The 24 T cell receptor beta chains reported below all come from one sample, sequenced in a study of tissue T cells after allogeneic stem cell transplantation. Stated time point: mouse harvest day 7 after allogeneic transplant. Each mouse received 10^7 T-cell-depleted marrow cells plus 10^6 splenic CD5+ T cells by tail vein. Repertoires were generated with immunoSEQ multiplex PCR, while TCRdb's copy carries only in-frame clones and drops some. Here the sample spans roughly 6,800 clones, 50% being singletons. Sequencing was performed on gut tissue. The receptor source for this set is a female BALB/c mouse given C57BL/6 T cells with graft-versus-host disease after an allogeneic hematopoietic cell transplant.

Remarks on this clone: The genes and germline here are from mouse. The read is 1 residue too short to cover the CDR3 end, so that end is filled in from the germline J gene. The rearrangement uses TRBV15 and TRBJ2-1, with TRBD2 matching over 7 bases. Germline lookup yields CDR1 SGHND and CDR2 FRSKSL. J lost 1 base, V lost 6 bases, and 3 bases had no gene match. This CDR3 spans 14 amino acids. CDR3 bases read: TGTGCCAGCAGAGAACTGGGGAACTATGCTGAGCAGTTC. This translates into CASRELGNYAEQF. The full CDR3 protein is CASRELGNYAEQFF.

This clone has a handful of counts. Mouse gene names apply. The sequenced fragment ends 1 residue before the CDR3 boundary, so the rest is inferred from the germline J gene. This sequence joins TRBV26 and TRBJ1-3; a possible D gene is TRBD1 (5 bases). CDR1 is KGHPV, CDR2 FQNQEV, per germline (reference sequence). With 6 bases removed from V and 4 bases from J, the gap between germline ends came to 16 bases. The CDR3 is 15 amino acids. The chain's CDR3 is CASSQTGSGGNTLYF. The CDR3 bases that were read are TGTGCCAGCAGCCAAACAGGTTCGGGAGGAAATACGCTCTAT.

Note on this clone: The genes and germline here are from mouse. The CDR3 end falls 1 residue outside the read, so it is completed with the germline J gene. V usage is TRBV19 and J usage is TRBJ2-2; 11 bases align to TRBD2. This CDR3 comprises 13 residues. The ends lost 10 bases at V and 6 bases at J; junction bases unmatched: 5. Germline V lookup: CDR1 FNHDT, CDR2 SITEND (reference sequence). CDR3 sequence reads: CAPLGGRPGQLYF. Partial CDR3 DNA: TGTGCCCCACTGGGGGGGCGCCCCGGGCAGCTCTAC.

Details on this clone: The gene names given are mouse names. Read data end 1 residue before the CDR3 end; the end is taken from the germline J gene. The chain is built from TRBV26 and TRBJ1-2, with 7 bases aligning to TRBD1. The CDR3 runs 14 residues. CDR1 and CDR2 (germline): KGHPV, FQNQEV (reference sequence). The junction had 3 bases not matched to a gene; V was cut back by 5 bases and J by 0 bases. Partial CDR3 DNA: TGTGCCAGCAGTTCCGGGACAGCAAACTCCGACTACACC. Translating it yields CASSSGTANSDYT. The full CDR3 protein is CASSSGTANSDYTF. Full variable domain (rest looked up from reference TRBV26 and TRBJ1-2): NSKVIQTPRYLVKGQGQKAKMRCIPEKGHPVVFWYQQNKNNEFKFLINFQNQEVLQQIDMTEKRFSAECPSNSPCSLEIQSSEAGDSALYLCASSSGTANSDYTFGSGTRLLVI.

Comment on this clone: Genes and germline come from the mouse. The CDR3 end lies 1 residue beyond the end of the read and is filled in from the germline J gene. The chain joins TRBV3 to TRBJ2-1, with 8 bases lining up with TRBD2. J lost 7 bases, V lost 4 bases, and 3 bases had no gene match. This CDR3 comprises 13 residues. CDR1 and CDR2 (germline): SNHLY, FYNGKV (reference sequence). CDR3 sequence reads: CASSSGGRAEQFF. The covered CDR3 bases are TGTGCCAGCAGCTCTGGGGGGAGAGCTGAGCAGTTC.

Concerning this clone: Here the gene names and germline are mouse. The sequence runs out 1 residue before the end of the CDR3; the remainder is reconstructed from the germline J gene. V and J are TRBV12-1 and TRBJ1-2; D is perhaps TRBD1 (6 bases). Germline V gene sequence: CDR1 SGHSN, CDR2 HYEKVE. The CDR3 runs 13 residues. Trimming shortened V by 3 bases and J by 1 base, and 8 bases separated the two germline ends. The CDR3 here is CASSWGQNSDYTF. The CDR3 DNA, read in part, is TGTGCCAGCTCTTGGGGACAAAACTCCGACTACACC.

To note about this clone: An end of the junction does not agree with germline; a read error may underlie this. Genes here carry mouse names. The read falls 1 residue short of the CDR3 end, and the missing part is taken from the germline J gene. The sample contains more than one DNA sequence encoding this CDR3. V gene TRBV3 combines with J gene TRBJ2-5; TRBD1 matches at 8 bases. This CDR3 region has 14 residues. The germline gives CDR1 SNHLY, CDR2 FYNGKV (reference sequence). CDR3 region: CASSLDRDRDTQYF. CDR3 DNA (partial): TGTGCCAGTAGCTTAGACCGGGACAGGGACACCCAGTAC.

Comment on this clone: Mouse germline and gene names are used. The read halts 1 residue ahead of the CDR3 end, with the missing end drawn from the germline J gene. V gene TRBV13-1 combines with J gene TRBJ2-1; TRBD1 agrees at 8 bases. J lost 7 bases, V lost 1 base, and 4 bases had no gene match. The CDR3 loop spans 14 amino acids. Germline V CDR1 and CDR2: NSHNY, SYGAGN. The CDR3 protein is CASSDQGARAEQFF. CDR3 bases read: TGTGCCAGCAGTGATCAGGGGGCGCGGGCTGAGCAGTTC.

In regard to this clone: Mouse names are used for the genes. The CDR3 region is CSSSQFGSAETLYF. Partial CDR3 DNA: TGCTCCAGCAGTCAATTTGGTAGTGCAGAAACGCTGTAT. The J gene is TRBJ2-3, the V gene TRBV23; the table's TRBD2 call for D was not verified on the DNA. The sequence runs out 1 residue before the end of the CDR3; the remainder is reconstructed from the germline J gene. Germline values: CDR1 KGHTA, CDR2 FQNQQP. The CDR3 spans 14 residues.

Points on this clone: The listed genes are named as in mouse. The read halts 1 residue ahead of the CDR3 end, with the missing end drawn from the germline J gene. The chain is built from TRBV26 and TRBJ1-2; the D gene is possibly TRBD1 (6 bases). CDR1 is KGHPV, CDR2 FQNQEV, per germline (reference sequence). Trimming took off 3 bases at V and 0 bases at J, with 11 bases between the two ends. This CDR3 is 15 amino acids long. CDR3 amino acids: CASSLPGHANSDYTF. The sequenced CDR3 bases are TGTGCCAGCAGTCTACCGGGACACGCAAACTCCGACTACACC.

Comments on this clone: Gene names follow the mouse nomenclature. The covered CDR3 bases are TGTGCCAGCAGATGGGACAGGGACTCAGAAGTCTTC. The encoded protein is CASRWDRDSEVF. The CDR3, in full, reads CASRWDRDSEVFF. V usage is TRBV3 and J usage is TRBJ1-1; 9 nucleotides line up with TRBD1. The read ends 1 residue before the CDR3 terminus; that terminus is restored from the germline J gene. CDR1 and CDR2 (germline): SNHLY, FYNGKV (reference sequence). The CDR3 sequence is 13 residues long. J gave up 6 bases and V 6 bases, and 5 bases lay outside the gene matches.

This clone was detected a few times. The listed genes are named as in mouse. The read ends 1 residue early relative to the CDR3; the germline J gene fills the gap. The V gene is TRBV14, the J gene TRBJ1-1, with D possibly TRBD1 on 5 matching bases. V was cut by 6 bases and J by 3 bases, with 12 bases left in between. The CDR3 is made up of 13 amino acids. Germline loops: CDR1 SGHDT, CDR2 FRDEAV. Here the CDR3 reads CASIDSRDTEVFF. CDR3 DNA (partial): TGTGCCAGCATTGACAGCCGCGACACAGAAGTCTTC.

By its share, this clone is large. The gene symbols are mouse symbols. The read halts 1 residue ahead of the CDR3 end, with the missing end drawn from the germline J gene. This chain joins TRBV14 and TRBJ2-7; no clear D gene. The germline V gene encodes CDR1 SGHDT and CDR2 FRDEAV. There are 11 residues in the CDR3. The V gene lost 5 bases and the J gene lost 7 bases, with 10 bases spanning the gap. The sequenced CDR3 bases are TGTGCCAGCAGCCGACTCGGGGAACAGTAC. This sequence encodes CASSRLGEQY. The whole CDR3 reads CASSRLGEQYF.

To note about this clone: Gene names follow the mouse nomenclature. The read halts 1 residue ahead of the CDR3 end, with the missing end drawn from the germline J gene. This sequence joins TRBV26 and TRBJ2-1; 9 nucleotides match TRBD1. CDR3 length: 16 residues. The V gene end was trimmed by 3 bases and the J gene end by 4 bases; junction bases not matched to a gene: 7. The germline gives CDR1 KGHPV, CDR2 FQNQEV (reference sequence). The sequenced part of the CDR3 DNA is TGTGCCAGCAGTCTCCTTCCGGGACAGGGATATGCTGAGCAGTTC. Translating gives CASSLLPGQGYAEQF. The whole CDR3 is CASSLLPGQGYAEQFF.

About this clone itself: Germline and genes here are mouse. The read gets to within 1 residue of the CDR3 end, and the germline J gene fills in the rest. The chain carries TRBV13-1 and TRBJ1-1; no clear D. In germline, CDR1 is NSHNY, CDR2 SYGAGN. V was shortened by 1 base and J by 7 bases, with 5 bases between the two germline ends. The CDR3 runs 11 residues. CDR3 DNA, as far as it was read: TGTGCCAGCAGTGATCGGGGAGAAGTCTTC. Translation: CASSDRGEVF. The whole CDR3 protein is CASSDRGEVFF.

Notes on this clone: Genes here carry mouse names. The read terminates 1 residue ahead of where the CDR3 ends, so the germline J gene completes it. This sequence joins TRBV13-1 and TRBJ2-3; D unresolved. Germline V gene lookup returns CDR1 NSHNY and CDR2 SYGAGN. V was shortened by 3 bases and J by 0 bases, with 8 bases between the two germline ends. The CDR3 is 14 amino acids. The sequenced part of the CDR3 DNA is TGTGCCAGCAGTGTCCCTTCTAGTGCAGAAACGCTGTAT. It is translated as CASSVPSSAETLY. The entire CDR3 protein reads CASSVPSSAETLYF.

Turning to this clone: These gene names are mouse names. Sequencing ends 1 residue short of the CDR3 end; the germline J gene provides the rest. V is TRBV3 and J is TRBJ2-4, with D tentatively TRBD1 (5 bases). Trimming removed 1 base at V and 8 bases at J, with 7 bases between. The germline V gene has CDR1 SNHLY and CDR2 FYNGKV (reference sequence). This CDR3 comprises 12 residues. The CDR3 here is CASSLEQGTLYF. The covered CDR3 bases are TGTGCCAGCAGCTTAGAGCAGGGCACCTTGTAC.

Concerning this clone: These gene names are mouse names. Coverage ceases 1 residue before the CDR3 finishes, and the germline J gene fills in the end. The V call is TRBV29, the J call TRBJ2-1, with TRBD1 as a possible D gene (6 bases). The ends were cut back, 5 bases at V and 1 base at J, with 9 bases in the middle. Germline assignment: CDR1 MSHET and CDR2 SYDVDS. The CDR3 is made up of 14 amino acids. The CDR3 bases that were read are TGTGCTAGCAGTCCAGGACAGAACTATGCTGAGCAGTTC. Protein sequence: CASSPGQNYAEQF. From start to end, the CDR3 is CASSPGQNYAEQFF.

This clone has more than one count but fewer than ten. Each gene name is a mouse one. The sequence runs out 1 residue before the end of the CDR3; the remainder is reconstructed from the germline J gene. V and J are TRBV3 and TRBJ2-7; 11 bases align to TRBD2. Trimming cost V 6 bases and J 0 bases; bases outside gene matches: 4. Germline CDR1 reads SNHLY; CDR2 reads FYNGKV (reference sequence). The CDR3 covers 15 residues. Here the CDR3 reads CASRRTGGSSYEQYF. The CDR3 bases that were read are TGTGCCAGCAGACGGACTGGGGGGAGCTCCTATGAACAGTAC.

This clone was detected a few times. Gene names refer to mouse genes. The covered CDR3 bases are TGTGCCAGCAGTCTGTCGGGGACAAACACAGAAGTCTTC. It specifies CASSLSGTNTEVF. The complete CDR3 sequence is CASSLSGTNTEVFF. The chain uses TRBV26 and TRBJ1-1, with no clear D. The read finishes 1 residue shy of the CDR3 end, and the germline J gene is used to complete it. Trimming took off 0 bases at V and 0 bases at J, with 5 bases between the two ends. CDR1 and CDR2 from the germline V gene are KGHPV and FQNQEV (reference sequence). The CDR3 is made up of 14 amino acids.

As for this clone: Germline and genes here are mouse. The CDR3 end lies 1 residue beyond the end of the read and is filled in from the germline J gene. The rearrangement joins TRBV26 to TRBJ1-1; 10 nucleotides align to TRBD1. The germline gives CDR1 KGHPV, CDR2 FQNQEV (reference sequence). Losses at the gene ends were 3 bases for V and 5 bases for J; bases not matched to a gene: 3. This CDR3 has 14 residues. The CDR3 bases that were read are TGTGCCAGCAGTCTCGACAGGGGGCCTACAGAAGTCTTC. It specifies CASSLDRGPTEVF. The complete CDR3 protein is CASSLDRGPTEVFF.

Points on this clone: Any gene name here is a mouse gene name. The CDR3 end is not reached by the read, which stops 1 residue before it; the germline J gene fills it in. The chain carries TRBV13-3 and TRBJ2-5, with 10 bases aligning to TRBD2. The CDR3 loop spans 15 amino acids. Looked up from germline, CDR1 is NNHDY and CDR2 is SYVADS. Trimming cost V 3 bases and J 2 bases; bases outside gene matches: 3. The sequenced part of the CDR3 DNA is TGTGCCAGCAGTGGGACTGGGGGACGCCAAGACACCCAGTAC. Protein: CASSGTGGRQDTQY. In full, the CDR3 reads CASSGTGGRQDTQYF.

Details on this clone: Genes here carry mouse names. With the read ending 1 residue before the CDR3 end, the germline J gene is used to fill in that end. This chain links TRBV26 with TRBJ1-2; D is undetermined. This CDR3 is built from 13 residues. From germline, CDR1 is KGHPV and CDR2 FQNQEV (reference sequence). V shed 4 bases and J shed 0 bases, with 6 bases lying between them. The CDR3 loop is CASSQQANSDYTF. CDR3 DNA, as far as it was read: TGTGCCAGCAGTCAGCAAGCAAACTCCGACTACACC. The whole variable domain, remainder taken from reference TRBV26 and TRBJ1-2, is NSKVIQTPRYLVKGQGQKAKMRCIPEKGHPVVFWYQQNKNNEFKFLINFQNQEVLQQIDMTEKRFSAECPSNSPCSLEIQSSEAGDSALYLCASSQQANSDYTFGSGTRLLVI.

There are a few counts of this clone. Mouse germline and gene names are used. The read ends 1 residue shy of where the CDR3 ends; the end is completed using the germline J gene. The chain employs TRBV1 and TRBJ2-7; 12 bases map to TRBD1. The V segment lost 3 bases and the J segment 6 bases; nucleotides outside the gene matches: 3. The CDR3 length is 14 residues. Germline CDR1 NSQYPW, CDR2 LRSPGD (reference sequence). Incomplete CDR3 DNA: TGCACCTGCAGTGCCCGGGACAGGGGGCTTGAACAGTAC. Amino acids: CTCSARDRGLEQY. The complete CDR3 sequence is CTCSARDRGLEQYF.